The sequence of this TCR beta chain was determined in a study of blood T cells in healthy people across ages. General observations from the study: It was the long-lived donors that had more naive CD4+ cells and higher diversity than aged donors. Significant beta diversity loss was already apparent by age approximately 40, declining roughly linearly.

A J-beta primer mix and a sample-barcoded 5' primer were used in a second PCR of roughly 6 to 12 cycles. One entry per CDR3 protein results from TCRdb running MiXCR on the 5' RACE reads. The table lists about 1,600,000 distinct CDR3 sequences, approximately 38% of them singletons. Comments on this clonotype: Antigen unknown.

V lost 0 bases and J lost 0; bases outside the gene matches: 11. This CDR3 comprises 19 residues. Germline CDR1 reads DFQATT; CDR2 reads SNEGSKA (reference sequence). Isolation per sample recovered at least 7 million PBMCs. This clonotype was obtained from a woman aged 18-35 years in good health. Sequencing used blood. The genes are TRBV20-1 and TRBJ2-1, with TRBD2 identical over 10 bases. The CDR3 loop reads CSARDPSGRASGSYNEQFF. The CDR3 DNA reads TGCAGTGCTAGAGATCCGAGCGGGAGGGCCTCGGGCTCCTACAATGAGCAGTTCTTC.